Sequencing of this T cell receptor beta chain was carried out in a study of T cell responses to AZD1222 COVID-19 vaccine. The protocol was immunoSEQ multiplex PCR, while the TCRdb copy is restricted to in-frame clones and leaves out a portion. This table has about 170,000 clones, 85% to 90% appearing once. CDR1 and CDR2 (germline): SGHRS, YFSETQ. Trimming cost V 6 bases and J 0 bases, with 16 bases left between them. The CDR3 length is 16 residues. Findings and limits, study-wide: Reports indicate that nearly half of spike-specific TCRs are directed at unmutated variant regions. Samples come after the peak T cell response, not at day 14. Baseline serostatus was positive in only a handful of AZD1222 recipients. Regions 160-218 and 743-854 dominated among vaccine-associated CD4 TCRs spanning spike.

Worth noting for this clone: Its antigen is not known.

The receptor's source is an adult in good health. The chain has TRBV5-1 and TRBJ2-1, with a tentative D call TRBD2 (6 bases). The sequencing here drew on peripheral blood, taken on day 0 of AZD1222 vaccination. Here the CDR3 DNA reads TGCGCCAGCACCGCGGGGAGCTTCTCCTCCTACAATGAGCAGTTCTTC. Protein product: CASTAGSFSSYNEQFF.